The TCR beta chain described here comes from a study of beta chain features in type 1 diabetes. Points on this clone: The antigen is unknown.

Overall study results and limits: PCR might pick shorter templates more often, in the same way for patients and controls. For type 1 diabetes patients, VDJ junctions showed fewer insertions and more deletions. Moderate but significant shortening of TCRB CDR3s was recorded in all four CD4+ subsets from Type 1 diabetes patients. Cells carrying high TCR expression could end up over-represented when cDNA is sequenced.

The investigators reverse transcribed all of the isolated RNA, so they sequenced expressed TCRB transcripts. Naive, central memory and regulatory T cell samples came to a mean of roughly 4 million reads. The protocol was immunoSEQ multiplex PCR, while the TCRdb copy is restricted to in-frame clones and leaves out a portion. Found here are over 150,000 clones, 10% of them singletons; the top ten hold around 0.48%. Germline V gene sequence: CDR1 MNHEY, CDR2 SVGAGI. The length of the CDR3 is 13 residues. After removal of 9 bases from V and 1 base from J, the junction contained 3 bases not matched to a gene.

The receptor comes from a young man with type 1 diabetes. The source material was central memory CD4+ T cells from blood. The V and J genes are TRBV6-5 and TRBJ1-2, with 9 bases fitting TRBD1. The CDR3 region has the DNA TGTGCCAGTGGGACAGGGAGTAACTATGGCTACACCTTC. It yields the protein CASGTGSNYGYTF.